These 31 T cell receptor beta chains came from one sample sequenced in a study of response to subunit inactivated influenza vaccine. TCRdb processed the RT-PCR reads anew with MiXCR; each CDR3 protein has one entry. The table shows 800,000 to 1,000,000 distinct CDR3 sequences, with approximately 21% occurring only once. Sequences were derived from PBMCs from blood, sampled 4 to 6 days after vaccination. All receptors derive from a man aged 45 to 65 who received an inactivated influenza vaccine.

The rearrangement links TRBV5-1 to TRBJ1-3; D gene uncertain. In germline, CDR1 is SGHRS, CDR2 YFSETQ. V was clipped by 2 bases and J by 0 bases, with 9 bases between them. The CDR3 contains 15 residues. Here the CDR3 DNA reads TGCGCCAGCAGCTTACAGAGCCCCTCTGGAAACACCATATATTTT. Translating it yields CASSLQSPSGNTIYF.

The chain is built from TRBV28 and TRBJ2-3; 7 nucleotides align to TRBD1. Per germline, CDR1 MDHEN and CDR2 SYDVKM. The CDR3 loop spans 13 amino acids. V shed 3 bases and J 5 bases; nucleotides not matched to a gene: 2. The CDR3 region has the DNA TGTGCCAGCAGTTTCCGGGACAGAGATACGCAGTATTTT. Encoded protein: CASSFRDRDTQYF.

This clonotype was detected a few times. The chain carries TRBV29-1 and TRBJ2-3, with a weak D call TRBD2 (5 bases). CDR1 SQVTM and CDR2 ANQGSEA come from the germline V gene. V was cut by 5 bases and J by 2 bases, with 23 bases left in between. This CDR3 comprises 17 residues. In DNA form, the CDR3 reads TGCAGCGTTTCCGGCCTCTACGCAGCGGAGACCACAGATACGCAGTATTTT. It yields the protein CSVSGLYAAETTDTQYF.

The rearrangement joins TRBV4-1 to TRBJ2-7, with 10 bases lining up with TRBD1. This CDR3 has 16 residues. V shed 0 bases and J 2 bases; nucleotides not matched to a gene: 4. CDR1 and CDR2 from the germline V gene are MGHRA and YSYEKL. CDR3 loop: CASSQEGGTGAYEQYF. CDR3 bases: TGCGCCAGCAGCCAAGAAGGGGGGACAGGGGCCTACGAGCAGTACTTC.

The V call is TRBV7-9, the J call TRBJ1-2; D gene unclear. Trimming cost V 2 bases and J 5 bases, with 12 bases left between them. The germline CDR1 and CDR2 sequences are SEHNR and FQNEAQ (reference sequence). The CDR3 has 14 residues. Written as DNA, the CDR3 is TGTGCCAGCAGCTTATCGGACCCACATTATGGCTACACCTTC. Protein: CASSLSDPHYGYTF.

This clonotype appeared a single time. CDR3 amino acids: CASSVSGGGGLYEQYF. The CDR3 bases are TGTGCCAGCAGTGTAAGCGGCGGGGGGGGTCTCTACGAGCAGTACTTC. V and J are TRBV25-1 and TRBJ2-7; 9 nucleotides match TRBD2. The CDR3 totals 16 residues. CDR1 and CDR2 from the germline V gene are MGHDK and SYGVNS. Germline trimming cut 4 bases from V and 3 bases from J; bases unmatched to any gene: 10.

This chain uses TRBV12-3 or TRBV12-4 with TRBJ1-1; possibly TRBD1 for D (6 bases). V lost 4 bases, J lost 5 bases, and 20 bases lay in between. The CDR3 loop spans 16 amino acids. CDR3 loop: CASSSDLWGRGTEAFF. The CDR3 DNA reads as TGTGCCAGCAGTTCCGACCTTTGGGGGCGGGGGACTGAAGCTTTCTTT.

The V and J genes are TRBV10-3 and TRBJ2-1, with D possibly TRBD2 on 6 matching bases. Trimming pared 4 bases from V and 7 bases from J, leaving 11 bases between. Per the germline V gene, CDR1 is ENHRY and CDR2 is SYGVKD. This CDR3 is built from 13 residues. CDR3 residues: CAISVRGKNEQFF. DNA of the CDR3: TGTGCCATCAGTGTTCGGGGGAAAAATGAGCAGTTCTTC.

This clonotype was seen many times. V and J are TRBV29-1 and TRBJ2-7, with a weak D call TRBD1 (5 bases). This CDR3 is 12 amino acids long. Between the trimmed V and J ends, which lost 3 bases and 5 bases, there was a span of 11 bases. Looked up from germline, CDR1 is SQVTM and CDR2 is ANQGSEA. The CDR3, as DNA: TGCAGCGTTGAGGTGGCAGGGAACGAGCAGTACTTC. This translates into CSVEVAGNEQYF.

The chain recombines TRBV28 with TRBJ2-7; 8 positions match TRBD2. The length of the CDR3 is 14 residues. Germline V CDR1 and CDR2: MDHEN, SYDVKM. With V trimmed by 3 bases and J by 2 bases, 3 bases remained unmatched. CDR3 nucleotides: TGTGCCAGCAGTTTCGCAGCGGGAGCCTACGAGCAGTACTTC. As protein: CASSFAAGAYEQYF.

The chain employs TRBV2 and TRBJ2-1; 11 bases line up with TRBD2. Germline CDR1 and CDR2: SNHLY and FYNNEI. The CDR3 has 16 amino acids. V shed 5 bases, J shed 7 bases, and the junction held 10 bases outside the gene matches. CDR3 protein: CASSSSASGRWNEQFF. The CDR3 DNA is TGTGCCAGCAGTTCCTCTGCTAGCGGGAGGTGGAATGAGCAGTTCTTC.

The sample holds a few counts of this clonotype. The chain recombines TRBV7-2 with TRBJ2-7; TRBD1 aligns across 9 bases. V dropped 2 bases and J dropped 4; count of bases not matched to a gene: 6. Germline V gene sequence: CDR1 SGHTA, CDR2 FQGNSA. The CDR3 spans 15 residues. The CDR3 spells CASSLRETGGYEQYF. CDR3 DNA: TGTGCCAGCAGCTTACGCGAGACAGGGGGTTACGAGCAGTACTTC.

This clonotype was seen ten or more times. The chain's CDR3 is CSVGLPLKNIQYF. Written as DNA, the CDR3 is TGCAGCGTCGGCCTCCCGCTTAAAAACATTCAGTACTTC. This chain links TRBV29-1 with TRBJ2-4; D call uncertain. Germline CDR1 reads SQVTM; CDR2 reads ANQGSEA. Trimming left V 6 bases short and J 4 bases short, with 13 bases between. The CDR3 is 13 amino acids.

This clonotype came up a few times. The chain links TRBV12-3 or TRBV12-4 to TRBJ2-1; D might be TRBD2 (6 bases). The CDR3 covers 15 residues. The ends were cut back, 6 bases at V and 2 bases at J, with 14 bases in the middle. In nucleotides, the CDR3 is TGTGCCAGCAGCCCGGGACTGATTACCTACAATGAGCAGTTCTTC. Amino acids: CASSPGLITYNEQFF.

The chain couples TRBV28 to TRBJ2-7; 7 bases agree with TRBD1. This CDR3 contains 14 residues. J gave up 5 bases and V 6 bases, and 10 bases lay outside the gene matches. Germline V lookup: CDR1 MDHEN, CDR2 SYDVKM. The CDR3 sequence is CASSTTGTVHEQYF. The CDR3 coding sequence is TGTGCCAGCAGCACAACCGGGACAGTGCACGAGCAGTACTTC.

This clonotype was detected only once. This sequence joins TRBV7-2 and TRBJ2-3, with 12 bases lining up with TRBD2. Germline loops: CDR1 SGHTA, CDR2 FQGNSA. CDR3 length: 17 residues. V dropped 4 bases and J dropped 5; count of bases not matched to a gene: 10. CDR3 in DNA: TGTGCCAGCAGCTCTTGGACTAGCGGGGCCCAGGGAGATACGCAGTATTTT. It codes for CASSSWTSGAQGDTQYF.

This clonotype was observed many times. The chain joins TRBV15 to TRBJ1-5; possibly TRBD1 for D (5 bases). CDR1 and CDR2 (germline): LNHNV, YYDKDF (reference sequence). The length of the CDR3 is 15 residues. V dropped 7 bases and J dropped 5 bases, with 18 bases sitting between them. The CDR3 nucleotides read TGTGCCACCAAGACAAAGGGACGACCCGATCAGCCCCAGCATTTT. Translation gives CATKTKGRPDQPQHF.

The chain has TRBV28 and TRBJ1-6; D ambiguous. CDR1 MDHEN and CDR2 SYDVKM come from the germline V gene. The CDR3 consists of 13 residues. V lost 1 base to trimming and J lost 8 bases, with 6 bases between them. For the CDR3, the DNA is TGTGCCAGCAGTTTATTTGTGGATTCACCCCTCCACTTT. Residues: CASSLFVDSPLHF. The full variable domain, completed using reference TRBV28 and TRBJ1-6, is DVKVTQSSRYLVKRTGEKVFLECVQDMDHENMFWYRQDPGLGLRLIYFSYDVKMKEKGDIPEGYSVSREKKERFSLILESASTNQTSMYLCASSLFVDSPLHFGNGTRLTVT.

The table lists this clonotype with a few counts. This sequence joins TRBV20-1 and TRBJ2-1; TRBD2 matches 7 bases. Germline CDR1 DFQATT, CDR2 SNEGSKA (reference sequence). V lost 2 bases, J lost 4 bases, and 11 bases stayed unmatched. This CDR3 region has 16 residues. The CDR3 DNA is TGCAGTGCTAGAATGGCAGCGGGAAAAAAGTACAATGAGCAGTTCTTC. It translates to CSARMAAGKKYNEQFF.

The genes are TRBV6-5 and TRBJ2-7; D is possibly TRBD2 (6 bases). The CDR3 covers 16 residues. Trimming took 0 bases from V and 6 from J, leaving 18 bases between them. Germline CDR1 MNHEY, CDR2 SVGAGI. The DNA of the CDR3 is TGTGCCAGCAGTTACTCCGGGGAGGTGGAATTTAGCGAGCAGTACTTC. Its protein product is CASSYSGEVEFSEQYF.

The chain employs TRBV10-3 and TRBJ2-5; D is ambiguous. The CDR3 runs 13 residues. Trimming took off 2 bases at V and 6 bases at J, with 10 bases between the two ends. Per the germline V gene, CDR1 is ENHRY and CDR2 is SYGVKD. CDR3 sequence: CAISERRDQTQYF. CDR3 DNA: TGTGCCATCAGTGAGCGTAGGGATCAGACCCAGTACTTC.

The J gene is TRBJ2-1, the V gene TRBV7-2, with D possibly being TRBD1 or TRBD2 (5 bases each). The CDR3 runs 13 residues. Trimming stripped 2 bases from V and 11 bases from J, with 13 bases between. Looked up from germline, CDR1 is SGHTA and CDR2 is FQGNSA. The DNA for the CDR3 is TGTGCCAGCAGCTTAATTCTGGGACGTAAGCAGTTCTTC. Amino acid sequence: CASSLILGRKQFF.

The rearrangement uses TRBV20-1 and TRBJ2-1; the match to TRBD2 covers 7 bases. This CDR3 is built from 12 residues. The germline CDR1 and CDR2 sequences are DFQATT and SNEGSKA (reference sequence). V gave up 3 bases and J gave up 8 bases; unmatched junction bases: 4. The CDR3 bases are TGCAGTGCTAGTCGGGCGGGAGATGAGCAGTTCTTC. The encoded protein is CSASRAGDEQFF.

This clonotype appeared a few times. The chain has TRBV12-3 or TRBV12-4 and TRBJ2-1; 14 nucleotides agree with TRBD2. This CDR3 is built from 16 residues. V lost 6 bases, J lost 2 bases, and 3 bases stayed unmatched. The CDR3: CASSGLAGGTYNEQFF. The CDR3 bases are TGTGCCAGCAGCGGACTAGCGGGGGGAACCTACAATGAGCAGTTCTTC.

The V and J genes are TRBV10-3 and TRBJ2-7, with TRBD2 identical over 8 bases. Germline values: CDR1 ENHRY, CDR2 SYGVKD. The CDR3 sequence is 16 residues long. Trimming at V came to 4 bases and at J to 1 base, leaving 9 bases not matched to a gene. The CDR3 sequence is CAISGANREGSYEQYF. The CDR3 nucleotides are TGTGCCATCAGTGGGGCGAACCGGGAGGGATCCTACGAGCAGTACTTC.

The chain has TRBV7-2 and TRBJ2-5; D gene uncertain. Deletions cut 1 base from V and 1 base from J, with 10 bases between. Germline-derived CDR1 and CDR2 are SGHTA and FQGNSA. The CDR3 loop spans 15 amino acids. The CDR3 is CASSLVRSIQETQYF. CDR3 DNA sequence: TGTGCCAGCAGCTTAGTACGGTCAATCCAAGAGACCCAGTACTTC.

The gene calls are TRBV28 and TRBJ1-2; D might be TRBD1 (5 bases). The CDR3 extends over 12 amino acids. Germline V gene data show CDR1 as MDHEN and CDR2 as SYDVKM. V was shortened by 11 bases and J by 4 bases, with 14 bases between the two germline ends. The CDR3 region is CAAGDRVYGYTF. CDR3 sequence (DNA): TGTGCCGCCGGGGACCGGGTCTATGGCTACACCTTC.

The J gene is TRBJ2-1, the V gene TRBV5-1; 14 bases are shared with TRBD2. The CDR3 covers 16 residues. Germline V gene sequence: CDR1 SGHRS, CDR2 YFSETQ. The V segment lost 7 bases and the J segment 9 bases; nucleotides outside the gene matches: 12. The CDR3 sequence is CASRTGTSGRGAEQFF. The CDR3 region has the DNA TGCGCCAGCCGAACCGGGACTAGCGGGAGAGGGGCTGAGCAGTTCTTC.

The CDR3 DNA sequence: TGTGCCAGCAGCTCCCCGTCCCTTAAGCAGTATTTT. Translated: CASSSPSLKQYF. This chain uses TRBV7-8 with TRBJ2-3; D unresolved. Germline CDR1 and CDR2: SGHVS and FQNEAQ. Trimming pared 4 bases from V and 11 bases from J, leaving 13 bases between. CDR3 length: 12 amino acids.

This clonotype was picked up a small number of times. The rearrangement joins TRBV9 to TRBJ2-7; no definite D call. Germline V gene sequence: CDR1 SGDLS, CDR2 YYNGEE. The CDR3 has 12 residues. V lost 1 base, J lost 6 bases, and 8 bases lay in between. CDR3: CASSVRAGEQYF. The CDR3 nucleotides are TGTGCCAGCAGCGTAAGGGCAGGCGAGCAGTACTTC.

The V and J genes are TRBV18 and TRBJ2-1; 7 nucleotides align to TRBD1. V shed 1 base and J 4 bases; nucleotides not matched to a gene: 4. CDR3 size: 15 residues. From germline, CDR1 is KGHSH and CDR2 LQKENI. The CDR3 protein is CASSPRDRIYNEQFF. The CDR3 DNA follows: TGTGCCAGCTCACCACGGGACAGAATTTACAATGAGCAGTTCTTC.